This T cell receptor (beta chain) is drawn from a study of blood T cell repertoires in COVID-19. On the study more broadly: The United States, Italy and Spain were the sources of the acute and convalescent COVID-19 samples. T cells, B-cell-depleted T cells, or PBMCs provided the cDNA or gDNA that served as material.

The table came from immunoSEQ multiplex PCR; TCRdb's copy has only in-frame clones and leaves some out. This repertoire shows about 200,000 clones, about 86% found once; its top ten account for more than 8%. The CDR3 is 14 amino acids. The germline V gene has CDR1 MNHEY and CDR2 SVGAGI. V shed 4 bases, J shed 13 bases, and the junction held 15 bases outside the gene matches. The chain links TRBV6-5 to TRBJ2-5; 7 bases map to TRBD1. Sequencing was done on a sample of peripheral blood. The sequence derives from a woman aged 45 to 65 with acute or convalescent COVID-19. The chain's CDR3 is CASSSRTGARDPYF. The CDR3 DNA reads TGTGCCAGCAGTTCCCGGACAGGTGCAAGAGACCCGTACTTC.